The 30 T cell receptor beta chains reported below all come from one sample, sequenced in a study of cytomegalovirus exposure and HLA in healthy donors. 13 Jbeta primers and 60 Vbeta primers were used for the PCR. Clones were read by immunoSEQ multiplex PCR, and TCRdb kept only the in-frame ones, dropping some. The sample table sets out almost 45,000 clones. The sequenced sample consisted of PBMCs. The receptors derive from a male donor in good health and CMV-seronegative.

This rearrangement joins TRBV19 to TRBJ2-3; 7 positions match TRBD2. The CDR3 runs 15 residues. Germline V CDR1 and CDR2: LNHDA, SQIVND (reference sequence). Germline trimming cut 5 bases from V and 3 bases from J; bases unmatched to any gene: 8. As DNA, the CDR3 is TGTGCCAGTAGTCTGAGCGGGAAGGAGACAGATACGCAGTATTTT. Residues: CASSLSGKETDTQYF.

The rearrangement uses TRBV13 and TRBJ2-7; D is perhaps TRBD2 (6 bases). Trimming removed 5 bases at V and 0 bases at J, with 8 bases between. The germline CDR1 and CDR2 sequences are PRHDT and FYEKMQ (reference sequence). The CDR3 extends over 13 amino acids. CDR3 sequence: CASSGGPSYEQYF. CDR3 bases: TGTGCCAGCAGCGGAGGGCCCTCCTACGAGCAGTACTTC.

The chain carries TRBV19 and TRBJ2-3; 8 nucleotides match TRBD2. Germline trimming cut 8 bases from V and 5 bases from J; bases unmatched to any gene: 6. The CDR3 sequence is 13 residues long. Germline loops: CDR1 LNHDA, CDR2 SQIVND (reference sequence). The DNA for the CDR3 is TGTGCCAGTGGGTCGGGAGGGGTAGATACGCAGTATTTT. It specifies CASGSGGVDTQYF.

This chain joins TRBV7-9 and TRBJ2-7, with 8 bases identical to TRBD2. After removal of 5 bases from V and 5 bases from J, the junction contained 11 bases not matched to a gene. Per germline, CDR1 SEHNR and CDR2 FQNEAQ (reference sequence). CDR3 length: 15 amino acids. The CDR3 region is CASSPVGRAFNEQYF. In nucleotides, the CDR3 is TGTGCCAGCAGCCCCGTCGGGAGGGCCTTCAACGAGCAGTACTTC.

The V call is TRBV5-1, the J call TRBJ2-7; the match to TRBD1 covers 8 bases. The CDR3 sequence is 16 residues long. CDR1 is SGHRS and CDR2 is YFSETQ in the germline V gene. Germline trimming cut 0 bases from V and 9 bases from J; bases unmatched to any gene: 14. CDR3 protein: CASSLAGQGAAGRQYF. The DNA of the CDR3 is TGCGCCAGCAGCTTGGCCGGTCAGGGGGCGGCTGGTAGGCAGTACTTC.

The gene calls are TRBV19 and TRBJ2-2; 9 nucleotides match TRBD1. The CDR3 consists of 15 residues. Per germline, CDR1 LNHDA and CDR2 SQIVND (reference sequence). V was pared by 3 bases and J by 4 bases, with 3 bases of the junction left unmatched. The CDR3 loop is CASSMTGGTTGELFF. The CDR3 DNA is TGTGCCAGTAGTATGACAGGGGGGACCACCGGGGAGCTGTTTTTT.

The chain links TRBV9 to TRBJ2-5, with 7 bases aligning to TRBD2. V lost 4 bases, J lost 3 bases, and 6 bases stayed unmatched. In germline, CDR1 is SGDLS, CDR2 YYNGEE. This CDR3 is 14 amino acids long. The CDR3: CASSRGLAEETQYF. CDR3 DNA sequence: TGTGCCAGCAGCCGTGGGCTAGCGGAAGAGACCCAGTACTTC.

The chain combines TRBV6-1 with TRBJ2-1; 7 bases are shared with TRBD1. This CDR3 is 14 amino acids long. V was clipped by 7 bases and J by 0 bases; unmatched bases: 3. Germline V gives CDR1 MNHNS, CDR2 SASEGT. The CDR3 DNA follows: TGTGCCAGCACGGACAGGAGCTCCTACAATGAGCAGTTCTTC. The encoded protein is CASTDRSSYNEQFF.

The chain has TRBV7-3 and TRBJ2-1; TRBD2 matches at 11 bases. The germline gives CDR1 SGHTA, CDR2 FQGTGA. Trimming took 5 bases from V and 10 from J; bases not matched to a gene: 10. The length of the CDR3 is 15 residues. CDR3 DNA: TGTGCCAGCAGCCTTAATAGCGGGAGGGCCCAGGAGCAGTTCTTC. This sequence encodes CASSLNSGRAQEQFF.

The V call is TRBV7-3, the J call TRBJ2-1, with D perhaps TRBD2 (6 bases). The V and J ends lost 1 base and 4 bases respectively, with 8 bases between them. The germline CDR1 and CDR2 sequences are SGHTA and FQGTGA. The CDR3 length is 14 residues. CDR3 in amino acids: CASSLIGTYNEQFF. For the CDR3, the DNA is TGTGCCAGCAGCTTAATTGGGACTTACAATGAGCAGTTCTTC.

The chain has TRBV4-1 and TRBJ2-3; D is perhaps TRBD1 (5 bases). The CDR3 has 16 amino acids. Germline V gives CDR1 MGHRA, CDR2 YSYEKL. Trimming cost V 0 bases and J 1 base, with 11 bases left between them. The CDR3 loop reads CASSQERWGGTDTQYF. The DNA of the CDR3 is TGCGCCAGCAGCCAAGAGCGGTGGGGCGGCACAGATACGCAGTATTTT.

The rearrangement joins TRBV19 to TRBJ1-1, with 9 bases that match TRBD1. Trimming cost V 6 bases and J 5 bases; bases outside gene matches: 13. CDR1 and CDR2 (germline): LNHDA, SQIVND (reference sequence). CDR3 size: 16 residues. The CDR3 sequence: CASSPGQGRVRTEAFF. The DNA of the CDR3 is TGTGCCAGTAGCCCCGGACAGGGGAGAGTCAGGACTGAAGCTTTCTTT.

The rearrangement joins TRBV7-9 to TRBJ2-5; D possibly corresponds to TRBD2 (6 bases). CDR1 is SEHNR, CDR2 FQNEAQ, per germline (reference sequence). The CDR3 runs to 15 residues. The V gene lost 7 bases and the J gene lost 4 bases, with 19 bases spanning the gap. CDR3 protein: CASTRQIGRTETQYF. The DNA of the CDR3 is TGTGCCAGCACCAGGCAAATAGGGAGGACAGAGACCCAGTACTTC.

The CDR3 is CATSSGTGGRSWDYTF. The DNA for the CDR3 is TGTGCCACCAGCAGCGGGACAGGGGGCAGGTCGTGGGACTACACCTTC. J is TRBJ1-2 and V is TRBV15, with TRBD1 matching over 12 bases. Germline V gene lookup returns CDR1 LNHNV and CDR2 YYDKDF (reference sequence). Trimming removed 3 bases from V and 10 bases from J; junction bases left unmatched: 12. The CDR3 has 16 amino acids.

The CDR3 DNA sequence: TGTGCCAGCAGCTTGGCCGGGACTGGAGGTCCCCAGCATTTT. Encoded protein: CASSLAGTGGPQHF. The chain is built from TRBV5-8 and TRBJ1-5; possibly TRBD1 for D (5 bases). Deletions cut 0 bases from V and 10 bases from J, with 14 bases between. CDR3 length: 14 amino acids. Germline values: CDR1 SGHTS, CDR2 YDEGEE.

V usage is TRBV20-1 and J usage is TRBJ2-5; D remains ambiguous. CDR1 is DFQATT, CDR2 SNEGSKA, per germline (reference sequence). V was cut by 6 bases and J by 3 bases, with 8 bases left in between. The CDR3 length is 11 residues. Here the CDR3 DNA reads TGCAGTGCCACAGCTAAAGAGACCCAGTACTTC. Translating it yields CSATAKETQYF.

The gene calls are TRBV18 and TRBJ1-4, with 8 bases fitting TRBD1. This CDR3 contains 15 residues. V was pared by 1 base and J by 8 bases, with 6 bases of the junction left unmatched. Germline V gives CDR1 KGHSH, CDR2 LQKENI. The CDR3 region is CASSPLGTGVEKLFF. Written as DNA, the CDR3 is TGTGCCAGCTCACCACTAGGGACAGGAGTCGAAAAACTGTTTTTT.

In nucleotides, the CDR3 is TGTGCCAGCAGCCGTACAGGGGGCTACAATGAGCAGTTCTTC. Translating it yields CASSRTGGYNEQFF. The rearrangement links TRBV11-2 to TRBJ2-1; TRBD1 agrees at 8 bases. The CDR3 loop spans 14 amino acids. Trimming took 5 bases from V and 3 from J; bases not matched to a gene: 3. In germline, CDR1 is SGHAT, CDR2 FQNNGV.

V and J are TRBV5-1 and TRBJ2-1; TRBD2 is a possible D gene (5 bases). CDR3 length: 15 amino acids. V was pared by 0 bases and J by 9 bases, with 16 bases between. Per germline, CDR1 SGHRS and CDR2 YFSETQ. CDR3 bases: TGCGCCAGCAGCTTGGCGGCTAGTAGCGTCTCTGAGCAGTTCTTC. Its protein is CASSLAASSVSEQFF.

The rearrangement joins TRBV12-5 to TRBJ1-1; D is possibly TRBD1 (5 bases). The V gene lost 11 bases and the J gene lost 1 base, with 14 bases spanning the gap. There are 13 residues in the CDR3. Looked up from germline, CDR1 is LGHNT and CDR2 is FRNRAP. The CDR3 DNA follows: TGTGCTTCGACCACAGGATGGAACACTGAAGCTTTCTTT. Its protein product is CASTTGWNTEAFF.

This chain uses TRBV7-2 with TRBJ2-7; possibly TRBD1 for D (5 bases). This CDR3 is built from 14 residues. In germline, CDR1 is SGHTA, CDR2 FQGNSA. V gave up 1 base and J gave up 4 bases, with 11 bases separating them. The chain's CDR3 is CASSLVGQPYEQYF. The CDR3 DNA reads TGTGCCAGCAGCTTAGTAGGACAACCTTACGAGCAGTACTTC.

The chain joins TRBV7-8 to TRBJ1-2; no firm D call. CDR1 and CDR2 from the germline V gene are SGHVS and FQNEAQ. The CDR3 is made up of 14 amino acids. V lost 5 bases to trimming and J lost 1 base, with 11 bases between them. DNA of the CDR3: TGTGCCAGCAGCGTACGGGGATTTAACTATGGCTACACCTTC. It translates to CASSVRGFNYGYTF. Full variable domain (missing parts from reference TRBV7-8 and TRBJ1-2): GAGVSQSPRYKVAKRGQDVALRCDPISGHVSLFWYQQALGQGPEFLTYFQNEAQLDKSGLPSDRFFAERPEGSVSTLKIQRTQQEDSAVYLCASSVRGFNYGYTFGSGTRLTVV.

CDR3 in DNA: TGTGCCATCAGTGACCCGGGGGGGGGAAAAGGGAATCAGCCCCAGCATTTT. Its protein is CAISDPGGGKGNQPQHF. This sequence joins TRBV10-3 and TRBJ1-5, with a tentative D call TRBD1 (5 bases). Germline loops: CDR1 ENHRY, CDR2 SYGVKD. The CDR3 totals 17 residues. The germline V and J ends were trimmed by 3 bases and 4 bases, with 19 bases remaining between them.

The V and J genes are TRBV7-2 and TRBJ1-1; 9 nucleotides match TRBD1. From germline, CDR1 is SGHTA and CDR2 FQGNSA. The V and J ends lost 4 bases and 4 bases, in that order; junction bases with no gene match: 4. The CDR3 extends over 14 amino acids. This CDR3 is CASSWTGVGTEAFF. The CDR3 DNA sequence: TGTGCCAGCAGCTGGACAGGGGTGGGCACTGAAGCTTTCTTT.

This sequence joins TRBV28 and TRBJ2-1; 10 bases are shared with TRBD2. The CDR3 totals 15 residues. Germline V lookup: CDR1 MDHEN, CDR2 SYDVKM. V trimming: 10 bases; J trimming: 10 bases; junction bases outside the gene matches: 16. CDR3 in DNA: TGTGCCACCGTTCGCGGGCTAGCGGGAGTAGGGGAGCAGTTCTTC. Translated, it gives CATVRGLAGVGEQFF.

This chain links TRBV6-5 with TRBJ1-5, with D possibly matching TRBD1 (6 bases). Germline CDR1 and CDR2: MNHEY and SVGAGI. The CDR3 spans 16 residues. V shed 2 bases and J shed 6 bases, with 17 bases lying between them. This chain's CDR3 is CASSYTDRRTSQPQHF. The CDR3 DNA is TGTGCCAGCAGTTACACGGACAGAAGGACGAGTCAGCCCCAGCATTTT.

V is TRBV6-4 and J is TRBJ1-5; perhaps TRBD1 as D (6 bases). The V gene's germline CDR1 is MRHNA and CDR2 SNTAGT. This CDR3 is built from 12 residues. The V gene lost 10 bases and the J gene lost 6 bases, with 13 bases spanning the gap. In DNA, the CDR3 is TGTGCCAACACACAGGGATTTCAGCCCCAGCATTTT. Translated, it gives CANTQGFQPQHF.

The V and J genes are TRBV25-1 and TRBJ1-2; TRBD1 aligns across 7 bases. This CDR3 is 14 amino acids long. Trimming removed 5 bases from V and 4 bases from J; junction bases left unmatched: 7. CDR1 and CDR2 (germline): MGHDK, SYGVNS. CDR3 sequence reads: CASSPNRDSYGYTF. The CDR3 DNA reads as TGTGCCAGCAGTCCGAACCGGGACAGCTATGGCTACACCTTC.

V gene TRBV14 combines with J gene TRBJ1-1; TRBD1 agrees at 7 bases. This CDR3 has 13 residues. Trimming removed 8 bases from V and 1 base from J; junction bases left unmatched: 4. CDR1 is SGHDN, CDR2 FVKESK, per germline. CDR3 sequence: CASAGQQNTEAFF. The CDR3 DNA sequence: TGTGCCAGCGCGGGACAGCAGAACACTGAAGCTTTCTTT.

The chain uses TRBV27 and TRBJ2-1; 9 nucleotides match TRBD1. CDR1 is MNHEY, CDR2 SMNVEV, per germline (reference sequence). V lost 6 bases and J lost 12; bases outside the gene matches: 12. This CDR3 has 14 residues. CDR3 sequence reads: CASSPYGQGTWQFF. The CDR3 coding sequence is TGTGCCAGCAGCCCTTATGGACAGGGGACGTGGCAGTTCTTC.